This paragraph reports one T cell receptor (beta chain). Its specificity is unknown. The data derive from a study of T cell responses to AZD1222 COVID-19 vaccine. Study-level findings and limits: Spike-specific TCR breadth rose after two AZD1222 doses, and depth rose as well. Repertoires were collected only later (after the peak T cell response had occurred). At baseline, seropositivity was found in only a handful of AZD1222 recipients. White British people made up most donors, females outnumbered males, and clonal diversity was possibly underestimated.

Germline V gives CDR1 LGHDT, CDR2 YNNKEL (reference sequence). The CDR3 runs 15 residues. Trimming pared 4 bases from V and 0 bases from J, leaving 9 bases between. TCRdb's copy holds only in-frame clones and misses some; the assay was immunoSEQ multiplex PCR. The data hold under 80,000 clones, with around 79% observed a single time. The source material was peripheral blood, sampled on day 0 of MenACWY control vaccination. The receptor comes from an adult in good health. This chain joins TRBV3-1 (or the pseudogene TRBV3-2) and TRBJ1-4; possibly TRBD1 for D (6 bases). DNA of the CDR3: TGTGCCAGCAGCCGGGGGGCTCCAACTAATGAAAAACTGTTTTTT. Translated, it gives CASSRGAPTNEKLFF.